The text below deals with one TCR beta chain. The antigen it recognizes is unknown. Base quality data are lacking; no much larger clone is found one base away. Libraries were made using the immunoSEQ multiplex PCR assay. The source is immuneACCESS, and TCRdb retained only in-frame sequences with V and J called. Part of the clones is not carried over; for the studies checked, unresolved V genes explain less than half of this, and the remainder is unexplained. Within this sample are 70,000 to 90,000 clones, with roughly 89% of them counted one time only. Together, the top ten hold 1.9% of the sample. This record comes from a study of control samples from healthy donors and cancer patients (dated by TCRdb to the early 2020s). The CDR3 covers 15 residues, taking in both the cysteine and the phenylalanine. Of all the DNA, just the CDR3 is kept, 45 bases in frame from base 1. CDR1 and CDR2 are drawn from the germline V gene (reference sequence): MNHEY, SMNVEV. V is reduced by 2 bases and J by 4 bases, leaving a spacing of 11 bases between them.

Sequencing input: PBMCs. The sequence derives from a woman aged 55 to 70 with head and neck cancer. The chain is encoded by TRBV27 joined to TRBJ2-2; the D gene remains uncertain. The DNA sequence is TGTGCCAGCAGTTTAAGGTCAGGACGCACCGGGGAGCTGTTTTTT. Its translation reads: CASSLRSGRTGELFF.